The T cell receptor (beta chain) under discussion was sequenced for a study of blood T cells in healthy people across ages. A J-beta primer mix and a sample-barcoded 5' primer were used in a second PCR of about 7 to 12 cycles. With 12 random nucleotides, a template-switch adaptor tagged each individual cDNA molecule. TCRdb reanalysed the 5' RACE reads using MiXCR and keeps one entry per CDR3 protein. There are hundreds of thousands of distinct CDR3 sequences in the sample; around 50% occur only once, and 15% to 20% lies in the top ten. The study's findings and limits: Versus aged donors, long-lived donors had higher diversity and more naive CD4+ cells.

The draw of peripheral blood yielded ten milliliters from each donor. This clonotype appeared once. Its antigen remains unknown. Mismatch with germline at one junction end may stem from a read error. Germline V lookup: CDR1 SEHNR, CDR2 FQNEAQ (reference sequence). The CDR3 has 13 residues. The V and J genes are TRBV7-9 and TRBJ1-5, with D uncertain. The sequenced material came from blood. The receptor comes from a man older than 75 in good health. CDR3 DNA sequence: TGTGCCTGCAGCTTTACGGAAGATCAGCCCCAGCATTTT. Its protein is CACSFTEDQPQHF.